These T cell receptor beta chains were read from a single sample in a study of blood T cell repertoires in COVID-19. Measured with immunoSEQ multiplex PCR; TCRdb has only the in-frame clones, and not every one. The sample lists 250,000 to 350,000 clones, 88% seen once, with under 5% in the top ten. Sequenced material: peripheral blood. Source of these receptors: a woman between 50 and 59 years old with active or convalescent COVID-19. The CDR3 runs from the conserved cysteine through the conserved F or W. A D gene is named only where the DNA matches it firmly. Not all rows give a size; the values are once, few, many and, for expanded clones, a class.

>TRBJ1-5|15|.|.|TRBV27
TGTGCCAGCAGTTTACAGGGGCCGTTTAATCAGCCCCAGCATTTT
CASSLQGPFNQPQHF
>TRBJ2-2|15|.|.|TRBV9
TGTGCCAGCAGCGTATGGGGGGTTCGGACCGGGGAGCTGTTTTTT
CASSVWGVRTGELFF
>TRBJ1-4|16|.|TRBD1|TRBV6-6
TGTGCCAGCAGTTCGTTTCTACGACAGGGGGATGAAAAACTGTTTTTT
CASSSFLRQGDEKLFF
>TRBJ2-7|16|.|TRBD1|TRBV10-3
TGTGCCATCAGTGAAGGTGCGACAGGGGGCAGGTACGAGCAGTACTTC
CAISEGATGGRYEQYF
>TRBJ1-2|17|.|TRBD1|TRBV9
TGTGCCAGCAGCGACCCAAAACCGGGACAGGGGGCCTATGGCTACACCTTC
CASSDPKPGQGAYGYTF
>TRBJ2-5|14|.|.|TRBV7-9
TGTGCCAGCAGCTTAGGGGCAGGGTACGAGACCCAGTACTTC
CASSLGAGYETQYF
>TRBJ1-1|16|.|.|TRBV5-1
TGCGCCAGCAGCTTCGAACGAGGGGGACTGAACACTGAAGCTTTCTTT
CASSFERGGLNTEAFF
>TRBJ2-7|15|.|.|TRBV7-2
TGTGCCAGCAGGCCCAGGACAGGGTCGGGGGGTGAGCAGTACTTC
CASRPRTGSGGEQYF
>TRBJ1-2|15|.|TRBD1|TRBV28
TGTGCCAGCAGTTCCGGGACAGGGGGCACCTATGGCTACACCTTC
CASSSGTGGTYGYTF
>TRBJ1-6|16|few|.|TRBV3-1/TRBV3-2
TGTGCCAGCAGCCACAGTCTCAGGGAGGTAGAATCACCCCTCCACTTT
CASSHSLREVESPLHF
>TRBJ2-6|18|once|TRBD1|TRBV10-3
TGTGCCATCAGTGGACCGGGACAGGGGGGTACGAGGGCCAACGTCCTGACTTTC
CAISGPGQGGTRANVLTF
>TRBJ2-2|15|.|.|TRBV2
TGTGCCAGCAGTGAGTCAGGCCAAAACACCGGGGAGCTGTTTTTT
CASSESGQNTGELFF
>TRBJ1-1|14|.|TRBD1|TRBV5-1
TGCGCCAGCAGTTGGACAGGTACGTTCACTGAAGCTTTCTTT
CASSWTGTFTEAFF
>TRBJ2-1|15|.|TRBD1|TRBV13
TGTGCCAGCAGCCCTACCGGGACAGGGGGCTATGAGCAGTTCTTC
CASSPTGTGGYEQFF
>TRBJ1-2|11|.|.|TRBV30
TGTGCCTGGAGTCAGGATTATGGCTACACCTTC
CAWSQDYGYTF